The 25 T cell receptor beta chains reported below all come from one sample, sequenced in a study of cytomegalovirus exposure and HLA in healthy donors. Both 60 Vbeta primers and 13 Jbeta primers went into the PCR. The assay was immunoSEQ multiplex PCR, and TCRdb's table has in-frame clones only and misses some. This sample has 150,000 to 200,000 clones; approximately 84% occur once, and the top ten carry around 2.6%. The specimen was PBMCs. The receptors were gathered from a female donor in good health and CMV-seronegative.

This clone appeared once. The chain couples TRBV2 to TRBJ1-1; D unresolved. This CDR3 comprises 16 residues. V lost 0 bases and J lost 0, with 11 bases in between. Germline CDR1 is SNHLY and CDR2 is FYNNEI. CDR3 loop: CASSEAIGGLNTEAFF. As DNA, the CDR3 is TGTGCCAGCAGTGAAGCGATTGGAGGGTTGAACACTGAAGCTTTCTTT. The full variable domain, completed using reference TRBV2 and TRBJ1-1, is EPEVTQTPSHQVTQMGQEVILRCVPISNHLYFYWYRQILGQKVEFLVSFYNNEISEKSEIFDDQFSVERPDGSNFTLKIRSTKLEDSAMYFCASSEAIGGLNTEAFFGQGTRLTVV.

J is TRBJ2-5 and V is TRBV4-1; tentatively, D is TRBD1 (6 bases). The J call may not be correct, given that the DNA end is closer to TRBJ2-7. This CDR3 has 14 residues. In germline, CDR1 is MGHRA, CDR2 YSYEKL. This CDR3 is CASSPGDGSYEQYF. Written as DNA, the CDR3 is TGCGCCAGCAGCCCAGGGGACGGCTCCTACGAGCAGTACTTC.

This clone was seen once. The rearrangement joins TRBV7-2 to TRBJ2-7; weak D call: TRBD2 (6 bases). Trimming pared 2 bases from V and 6 bases from J, leaving 14 bases between. Per germline, CDR1 SGHTA and CDR2 FQGNSA. The CDR3 extends over 14 amino acids. In DNA form, the CDR3 reads TGTGCCAGCAGCTTATCGCGTAGGGGAGGCGAGCAGTACTTC. It encodes CASSLSRRGGEQYF.

The chain is built from TRBV10-3 and TRBJ2-7, with D possibly being TRBD2 (6 bases). From germline, CDR1 is ENHRY and CDR2 SYGVKD. V was clipped by 8 bases and J by 1 base, with 15 bases between them. This CDR3 spans 14 amino acids. In nucleotides, the CDR3 is TGTGCCATCCGGGGTCCTAGCGATTCCTACGAGCAGTACTTC. It specifies CAIRGPSDSYEQYF.

This chain connects TRBV5-8 to TRBJ1-2; 9 positions agree with TRBD1. The CDR3 consists of 13 residues. The V and J ends lost 5 bases and 10 bases, in that order; junction bases with no gene match: 9. Germline V gene lookup returns CDR1 SGHTS and CDR2 YDEGEE. CDR3: CASRPTGGADYTF. In DNA, the CDR3 is TGTGCCAGCAGACCCACAGGGGGCGCGGACTACACCTTC.

The chain links TRBV9 to TRBJ2-7; possible D gene TRBD2, 6 bases. This CDR3 has 15 residues. V lost 0 bases to trimming and J lost 2 bases, with 12 bases between them. CDR1 SGDLS and CDR2 YYNGEE come from the germline V gene. The CDR3 DNA is TGTGCCAGCAGCGTAGTTGCGGGACCAACCTACGAGCAGTACTTC. Translation gives CASSVVAGPTYEQYF.

This clone was picked up a small number of times. V and J are TRBV2 and TRBJ2-1; 11 bases agree with TRBD2. The CDR3 is made up of 17 amino acids. V was pared by 0 bases and J by 4 bases, with 5 bases of the junction left unmatched. Germline-derived CDR1 and CDR2 are SNHLY and FYNNEI. CDR3 DNA: TGTGCCAGCAGTGAAGCGCTCCTAGCGGGAGGTTACAATGAGCAGTTCTTC. Amino acids: CASSEALLAGGYNEQFF.

The CDR3 DNA reads TGCGCCAGCAGCCGAACAGCTGCAACTAATGAAAAACTGTTTTTT. Translated, it gives CASSRTAATNEKLFF. This chain uses TRBV4-1 with TRBJ1-4; D is unclear. The CDR3 runs to 15 residues. Trimming took off 4 bases at V and 0 bases at J, with 9 bases between the two ends. The germline CDR1 and CDR2 sequences are MGHRA and YSYEKL.

V is TRBV6-5 and J is TRBJ2-1, with 10 positions matching TRBD2. The germline gives CDR1 MNHEY, CDR2 SVGAGI. The V and J ends lost 6 bases and 10 bases, in that order; junction bases with no gene match: 12. The CDR3 length is 15 residues. The CDR3 region has the DNA TGTGCCAGCAGGCCTAGCGGGGGCTCGGGATGGGAGCAGTTCTTC. Translating it yields CASRPSGGSGWEQFF.

This clone was observed a few times. The chain employs TRBV29-1 and TRBJ2-1; weak D call: TRBD1 (5 bases). This CDR3 contains 14 residues. Germline values: CDR1 SQVTM, CDR2 ANQGSEA. V shed 5 bases and J shed 2 bases, with 13 bases lying between them. CDR3 DNA: TGCAGCGTTCGAGACAGCGTCACCTACAATGAGCAGTTCTTC. Protein sequence: CSVRDSVTYNEQFF.

CDR3 nucleotide sequence: TGTGCCAGCACCTCCTCCCTGGAGGGGCAGCCCCAGCATTTT. Encoded protein: CASTSSLEGQPQHF. The chain carries TRBV28 and TRBJ1-5, with D perhaps TRBD1 (5 bases). Germline loops: CDR1 MDHEN, CDR2 SYDVKM. Trimming removed 7 bases at V and 7 bases at J, with 17 bases between. The CDR3 consists of 14 residues.

This chain links TRBV7-3 with TRBJ2-7; no clear D gene. CDR1 is SGHTA and CDR2 is FQGTGA in the germline V gene. The CDR3 length is 14 residues. V lost 2 bases to trimming and J lost 0 bases, with 8 bases between them. CDR3 sequence (DNA): TGTGCCAGCAGCTTAGAGGCGGACTCCTACGAGCAGTACTTC. It encodes CASSLEADSYEQYF.

The chain recombines TRBV27 with TRBJ2-7, with 8 bases identical to TRBD2. The CDR3 has 18 amino acids. Germline CDR1 is MNHEY and CDR2 is SMNVEV (reference sequence). V lost 5 bases to trimming and J lost 0 bases; unmatched junction nucleotides: 15. This CDR3 is CASSQSAGAAGVSYEQYF. The CDR3 DNA sequence: TGTGCCAGCAGTCAATCGGCCGGGGCAGCGGGGGTCTCCTACGAGCAGTACTTC.

The rearrangement uses TRBV7-2 and TRBJ2-7, with a tentative D call TRBD1 (5 bases). Germline CDR1 is SGHTA and CDR2 is FQGNSA. The CDR3 has 13 residues. Trimming removed 3 bases at V and 2 bases at J, with 8 bases between. CDR3: CASSFDRTYEQYF. DNA of the CDR3: TGTGCCAGCAGCTTCGACAGAACCTACGAGCAGTACTTC.

The chain carries TRBV6-5 and TRBJ1-2; no clear D gene. CDR3 length: 15 amino acids. CDR1 and CDR2 (germline): MNHEY, SVGAGI. The ends were cut back, 4 bases at V and 3 bases at J, with 15 bases in the middle. CDR3 sequence (DNA): TGTGCCAGCAGTTCAGAATGGTCTCCCGACTATGGCTACACCTTC. Protein: CASSSEWSPDYGYTF.

The chain recombines TRBV5-1 with TRBJ2-7, with D perhaps matching TRBD1 (6 bases). CDR1 and CDR2 (germline): SGHRS, YFSETQ. V shed 2 bases and J shed 4 bases, with 13 bases lying between them. The CDR3 is 14 amino acids. The CDR3 loop reads CASSFNTGFYEQYF. The CDR3 region has the DNA TGCGCCAGCAGCTTTAATACAGGGTTTTACGAGCAGTACTTC.

V gene TRBV5-8 combines with J gene TRBJ2-3, with 11 bases fitting TRBD2. J was trimmed by 6 bases and V by 0 bases; bases with no gene match: 9. CDR1 is SGHTS, CDR2 YDEGEE, per germline. CDR3 length: 17 amino acids. CDR3 region: CASSLETSGIPGDTQYF. The CDR3 region has the DNA TGTGCCAGCAGCTTGGAGACTAGCGGGATCCCGGGGGATACGCAGTATTTT.

V is TRBV7-2 and J is TRBJ1-1; 7 nucleotides agree with TRBD1. Trimming at V came to 6 bases and at J to 0 bases, leaving 4 bases not matched to a gene. The CDR3 consists of 14 residues. Germline V gives CDR1 SGHTA, CDR2 FQGNSA. DNA for the CDR3: TGTGCCAGCAGTCCAGGGGGTGTGAACACTGAAGCTTTCTTT. This codes for CASSPGGVNTEAFF.

The rearrangement links TRBV5-4 to TRBJ2-2; D remains unclear. The germline V gene encodes CDR1 SGHNT and CDR2 YYREEE (reference sequence). The V and J ends lost 6 bases and 3 bases respectively, with 9 bases between them. CDR3 length: 13 amino acids. CDR3 bases: TGTGCCAGCATCCATGAGGACACCGGGGAGCTGTTTTTT. This sequence encodes CASIHEDTGELFF.

The sample holds one count of this clone. The CDR3 region is CASSEGPGGISYEQYF. The CDR3 DNA follows: TGTGCCAGCAGTGAAGGTCCAGGGGGAATCTCCTACGAGCAGTACTTC. The gene calls are TRBV6-1 and TRBJ2-7, with 7 bases lining up with TRBD1. V gave up 1 base and J gave up 0 bases; unmatched junction bases: 6. The CDR3 sequence is 16 residues long. Per germline, CDR1 MNHNS and CDR2 SASEGT.

The chain couples TRBV19 to TRBJ2-3; TRBD2 agrees at 7 bases. This CDR3 comprises 19 residues. Germline lookup yields CDR1 LNHDA and CDR2 SQIVND (reference sequence). V shed 3 bases, J shed 2 bases, and the junction held 17 bases outside the gene matches. The CDR3 DNA reads TGTGCCAGTAGTATCGGGAGCGGGGAGATCGTCCACGACACAGATACGCAGTATTTT. This encodes CASSIGSGEIVHDTDTQYF.

The chain links TRBV11-2 to TRBJ2-7, with D possibly being TRBD1 (5 bases). The CDR3 runs 17 residues. Looked up from germline, CDR1 is SGHAT and CDR2 is FQNNGV. Trimming removed 1 base at V and 0 bases at J, with 16 bases between. Written as DNA, the CDR3 is TGTGCCAGCAGCTTAGGTGCCGGACACCAAGCCTCCTACGAGCAGTACTTC. Residues: CASSLGAGHQASYEQYF. The full variable domain, its missing parts supplied by reference TRBV11-2 and TRBJ2-7, is EAGVAQSPRYKIIEKRQSVAFWCNPISGHATLYWYQQILGQGPKLLIQFQNNGVVDDSQLPKDRFSAERLKGVDSTLKIQPAKLEDSAVYLCASSLGAGHQASYEQYFGPGTRLTVT.

The chain couples TRBV2 to TRBJ1-1, with 7 bases aligning to TRBD1. The CDR3 is 13 amino acids. The junction had 8 bases not matched to a gene; V was cut back by 6 bases and J by 7 bases. CDR1 and CDR2 (germline): SNHLY, FYNNEI. The CDR3 DNA follows: TGTGCCAGCAGGGCTAAAAGACAGGGTGAAGCTTTCTTT. As protein: CASRAKRQGEAFF.

This chain links TRBV5-8 with TRBJ2-6, with 7 nucleotides matching TRBD1. Per germline, CDR1 SGHTS and CDR2 YDEGEE. V shed 3 bases, J shed 3 bases, and the junction held 9 bases outside the gene matches. There are 17 residues in the CDR3. CDR3 in DNA: TGTGCCAGCAGCTCAGGGGGAACCGCCCTTGGGGCCAACGTCCTGACTTTC. It yields the protein CASSSGGTALGANVLTF.

In its sample, this clone was seen a few times. This sequence joins TRBV6-6 and TRBJ2-7, with 8 nucleotides matching TRBD2. The J segment lost 3 bases and the V segment lost 6 bases, leaving 7 bases of the junction unmatched. Germline V lookup: CDR1 MNHNY, CDR2 SVGAGI (reference sequence). The CDR3 has 14 amino acids. This chain's CDR3 is CASSATSGIYEQYF. Written as DNA, the CDR3 is TGTGCCAGCAGCGCTACTAGCGGAATCTACGAGCAGTACTTC.